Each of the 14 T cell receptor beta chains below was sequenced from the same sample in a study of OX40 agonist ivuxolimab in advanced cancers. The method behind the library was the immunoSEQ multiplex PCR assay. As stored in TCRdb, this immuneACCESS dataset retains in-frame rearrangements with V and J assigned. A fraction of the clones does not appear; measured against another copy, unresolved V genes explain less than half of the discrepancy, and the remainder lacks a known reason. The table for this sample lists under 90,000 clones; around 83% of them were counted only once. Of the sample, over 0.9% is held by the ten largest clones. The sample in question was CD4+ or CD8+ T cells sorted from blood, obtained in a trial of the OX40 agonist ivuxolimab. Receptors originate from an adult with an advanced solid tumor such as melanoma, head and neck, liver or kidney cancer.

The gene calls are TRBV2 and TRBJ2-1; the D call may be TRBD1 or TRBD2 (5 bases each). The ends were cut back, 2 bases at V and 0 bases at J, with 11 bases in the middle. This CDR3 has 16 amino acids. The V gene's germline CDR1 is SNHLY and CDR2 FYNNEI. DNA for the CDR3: TGTGCCAGCAGTGAACGGGGCGCCCGCTCCTACAATGAGCAGTTCTTC. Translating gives CASSERGARSYNEQFF.

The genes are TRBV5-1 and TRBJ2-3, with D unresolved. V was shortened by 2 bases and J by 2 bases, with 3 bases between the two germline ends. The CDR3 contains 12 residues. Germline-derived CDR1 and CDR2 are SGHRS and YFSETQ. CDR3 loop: CASSFTTDTQYF. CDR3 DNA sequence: TGCGCCAGCAGCTTCACCACAGATACGCAGTATTTT.

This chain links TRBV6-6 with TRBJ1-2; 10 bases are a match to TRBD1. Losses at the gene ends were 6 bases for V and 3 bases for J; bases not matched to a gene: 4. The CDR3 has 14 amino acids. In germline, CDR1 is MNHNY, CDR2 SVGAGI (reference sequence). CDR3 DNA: TGTGCCAGCAGCCGACAGGGGGCCGACTATGGCTACACCTTC. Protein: CASSRQGADYGYTF.

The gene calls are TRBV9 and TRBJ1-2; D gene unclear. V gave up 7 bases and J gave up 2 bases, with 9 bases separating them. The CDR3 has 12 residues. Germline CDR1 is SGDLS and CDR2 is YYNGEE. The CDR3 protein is CASHHLNYGYTF. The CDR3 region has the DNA TGTGCCAGCCACCACCTGAACTATGGCTACACCTTC.

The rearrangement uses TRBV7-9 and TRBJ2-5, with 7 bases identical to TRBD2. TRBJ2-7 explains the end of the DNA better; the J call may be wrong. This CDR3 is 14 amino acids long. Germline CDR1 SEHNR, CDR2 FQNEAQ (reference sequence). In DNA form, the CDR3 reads TGTGCCAGCAGCCGTACTAGCGCCCCATACGAGCAGTACTTC. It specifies CASSRTSAPYEQYF.

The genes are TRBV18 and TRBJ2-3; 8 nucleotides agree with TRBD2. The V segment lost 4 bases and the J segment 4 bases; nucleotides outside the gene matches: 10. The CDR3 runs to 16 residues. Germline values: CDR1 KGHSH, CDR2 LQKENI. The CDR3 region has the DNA TGTGCCAGCTCACGAATTGAAAGGACTAGCTCAGATACGCAGTATTTT. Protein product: CASSRIERTSSDTQYF.

The CDR3 nucleotides are TGTGCCAGCTCGGACGCCTACGAGCAGTACTTC. As protein: CASSDAYEQYF. The gene calls are TRBV28 and TRBJ2-7; D is uncertain. Trimming pared 8 bases from V and 2 bases from J, leaving 7 bases between. Germline loops: CDR1 MDHEN, CDR2 SYDVKM. CDR3 length equals 11 residues.

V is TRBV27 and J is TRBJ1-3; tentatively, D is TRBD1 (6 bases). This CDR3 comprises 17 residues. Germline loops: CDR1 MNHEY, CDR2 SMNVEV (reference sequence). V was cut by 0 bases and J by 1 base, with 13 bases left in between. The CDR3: CASSLSGGTWSGNTIYF. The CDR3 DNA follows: TGTGCCAGCAGTTTATCGGGGGGGACATGGTCTGGAAACACCATATATTTT.

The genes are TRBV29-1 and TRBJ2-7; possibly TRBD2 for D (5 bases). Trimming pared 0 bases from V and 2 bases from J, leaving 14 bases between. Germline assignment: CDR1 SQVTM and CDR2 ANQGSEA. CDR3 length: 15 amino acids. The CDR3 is CSVEDLSGITYEQYF. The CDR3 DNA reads TGCAGCGTTGAAGATCTTTCGGGAATTACCTACGAGCAGTACTTC.

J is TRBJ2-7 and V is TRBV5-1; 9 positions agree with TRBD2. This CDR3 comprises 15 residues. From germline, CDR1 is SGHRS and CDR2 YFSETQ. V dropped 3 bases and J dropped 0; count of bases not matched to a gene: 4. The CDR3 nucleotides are TGCGCCAGCAGCTCGAATAGCGGGGGCTCCTACGAGCAGTACTTC. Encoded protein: CASSSNSGGSYEQYF.

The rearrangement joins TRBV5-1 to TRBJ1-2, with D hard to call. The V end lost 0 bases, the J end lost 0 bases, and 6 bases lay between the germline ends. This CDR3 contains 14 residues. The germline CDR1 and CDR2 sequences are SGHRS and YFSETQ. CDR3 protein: CASSLGQANYGYTF. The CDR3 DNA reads TGCGCCAGCAGCTTGGGGCAGGCTAACTATGGCTACACCTTC.

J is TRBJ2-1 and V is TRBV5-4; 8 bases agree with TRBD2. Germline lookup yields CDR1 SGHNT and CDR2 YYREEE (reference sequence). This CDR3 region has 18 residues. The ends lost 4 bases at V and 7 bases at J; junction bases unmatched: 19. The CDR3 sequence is CASSPLGLAFSSENEQFF. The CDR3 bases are TGTGCCAGCAGCCCACTTGGACTAGCCTTTTCCTCCGAAAATGAGCAGTTCTTC.

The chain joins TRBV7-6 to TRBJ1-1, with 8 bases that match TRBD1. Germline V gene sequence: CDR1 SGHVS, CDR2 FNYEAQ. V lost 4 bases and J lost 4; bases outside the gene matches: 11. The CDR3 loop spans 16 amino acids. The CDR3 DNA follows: TGTGCCAGCAGCTACATCTCAGGACAGGGCGGCACTGAAGCTTTCTTT. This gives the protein CASSYISGQGGTEAFF.

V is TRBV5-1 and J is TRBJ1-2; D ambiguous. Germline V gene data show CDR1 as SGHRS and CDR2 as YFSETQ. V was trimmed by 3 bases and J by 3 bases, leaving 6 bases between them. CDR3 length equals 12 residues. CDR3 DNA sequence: TGCGCCAGCAGCTCTGCGGACTATGGCTACACCTTC. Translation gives CASSSADYGYTF.